A single sample gave rise to the 9 T cell receptor beta chains below, sequenced in a study of cytomegalovirus exposure and HLA in healthy donors. Primers included in the PCR were 60 Vbeta and 13 Jbeta primers. Here immunoSEQ multiplex PCR was the method, and the copy in TCRdb shows in-frame clones only, minus some. The data hold about 140,000 clones, with approximately 80% observed a single time. Sequencing was performed on PBMCs. The receptors originated from a man in his forties or fifties in good health and CMV-seronegative.

This clone has more than one count but fewer than ten. The chain couples TRBV25-1 to TRBJ2-7; D perhaps matches TRBD1 (5 bases). Per germline, CDR1 MGHDK and CDR2 SYGVNS. V was cut by 1 base and J by 5 bases, with 12 bases left in between. The CDR3 covers 14 residues. CDR3 protein: CASSEWNRPHEQYF. In DNA form, the CDR3 reads TGTGCCAGCAGTGAATGGAACAGGCCCCACGAGCAGTACTTC.

In this sample, this clone turned up a few times. This chain uses TRBV27 with TRBJ2-7, with 8 bases matching TRBD2. V gave up 5 bases and J gave up 2 bases; unmatched junction bases: 8. Germline values: CDR1 MNHEY, CDR2 SMNVEV (reference sequence). This CDR3 comprises 15 residues. CDR3 nucleotide sequence: TGTGCCAGCAGTCCTTCTAGCGGGCCGCCCTACGAGCAGTACTTC. Translation gives CASSPSSGPPYEQYF.

The V and J genes are TRBV2 and TRBJ2-7; 10 nucleotides line up with TRBD1. The CDR3 runs to 14 residues. Germline assignment: CDR1 SNHLY and CDR2 FYNNEI. After removal of 5 bases from V and 6 bases from J, the junction contained 7 bases not matched to a gene. The CDR3 here is CASSLLDRGGEQYF. The CDR3 DNA sequence: TGTGCCAGCAGTTTACTGGACAGGGGGGGCGAGCAGTACTTC.

This chain connects TRBV4-1 to TRBJ1-1; 7 nucleotides agree with TRBD1. Germline trimming cut 1 base from V and 6 bases from J; bases unmatched to any gene: 8. The CDR3 is made up of 15 amino acids. Germline CDR1 and CDR2: MGHRA and YSYEKL. CDR3 DNA: TGCGCCAGCAGCCAAGGGGACAGATCGACAGCTGAAGCTTTCTTT. Translated: CASSQGDRSTAEAFF.

The chain combines TRBV19 with TRBJ1-1, with 7 bases matching TRBD1. The CDR3 sequence is 13 residues long. CDR1 and CDR2 from the germline V gene are LNHDA and SQIVND (reference sequence). J was trimmed by 4 bases and V by 6 bases; bases with no gene match: 5. The CDR3 here is CASSGQDVTEAFF. The DNA of the CDR3 is TGTGCCAGTAGCGGACAGGATGTCACTGAAGCTTTCTTT.

This chain uses TRBV27 with TRBJ2-3; D may be TRBD2 (7 bases). Trimming shortened V by 1 base and J by 6 bases, and 14 bases separated the two germline ends. Germline values: CDR1 MNHEY, CDR2 SMNVEV (reference sequence). This CDR3 has 15 amino acids. CDR3: CASSLWGGAWDTQYF. DNA of the CDR3: TGTGCCAGCAGTTTATGGGGGGGCGCTTGGGATACGCAGTATTTT.

This clone was seen more than once but under ten times. The chain combines TRBV25-1 with TRBJ2-3; tentative D call: TRBD1 (5 bases). The V gene lost 4 bases and the J gene lost 2 bases, with 13 bases spanning the gap. Germline values: CDR1 MGHDK, CDR2 SYGVNS. The CDR3 length is 15 residues. This chain's CDR3 is CASSARRANTDTQYF. The CDR3 DNA sequence: TGTGCCAGCAGTGCGCGCAGGGCCAACACAGATACGCAGTATTTT.

The genes are TRBV4-1 and TRBJ2-2, with D perhaps TRBD2 (5 bases). The V end lost 4 bases, the J end lost 3 bases, and 15 bases lay between the germline ends. Looked up from germline, CDR1 is MGHRA and CDR2 is YSYEKL. The CDR3 sequence is 16 residues long. The CDR3 sequence: CASSLPAGWDTGELFF. As DNA, the CDR3 is TGCGCCAGCAGCCTCCCCGCGGGCTGGGACACCGGGGAGCTGTTTTTT.

This clone occurred once. The chain has TRBV25-1 and TRBJ2-3; 8 positions agree with TRBD2. Germline loops: CDR1 MGHDK, CDR2 SYGVNS. J lost 5 bases, V lost 3 bases, and 7 bases had no gene match. This CDR3 comprises 15 residues. CDR3 bases: TGTGCCAGCAGTGAGCGGGGTAGCGGGAAAGATACGCAGTATTTT. Protein sequence: CASSERGSGKDTQYF.